This entry concerns a single TCR beta chain. Its matching antigen is unknown. This sample stems from a study of neoadjuvant anti-PD-1 for oral cavity cancer. Notes on the study in general: TCR analyses covered only three patients per response group.

Here immunoSEQ multiplex PCR was the method, and the copy in TCRdb shows in-frame clones only, minus some. The sample lists just over 65,000 clones; roughly 81% were seen once. Time point noted: after neoadjuvant nivolumab, at surgical resection. These newly diagnosed stage II-IVA oral cavity squamous cell carcinoma patients had no prior systemic or radiation treatment. CDR3 length: 15 amino acids. The germline CDR1 and CDR2 sequences are SGHTA and FQGNSA. V lost 2 bases and J lost 4, with 12 bases in between. Here the sequenced sample was PBMCs, taken after nivolumab (anti-PD-1) treatment. This sequence originates from a person aged 40-85 years with oral cavity squamous cell carcinoma. This chain joins TRBV7-2 and TRBJ1-3, with D possibly matching TRBD1 (5 bases). DNA for the CDR3: TGTGCCAGCAGCTTACTCGCGGGGGTGGGAAACACCATATATTTT. Residues: CASSLLAGVGNTIYF.